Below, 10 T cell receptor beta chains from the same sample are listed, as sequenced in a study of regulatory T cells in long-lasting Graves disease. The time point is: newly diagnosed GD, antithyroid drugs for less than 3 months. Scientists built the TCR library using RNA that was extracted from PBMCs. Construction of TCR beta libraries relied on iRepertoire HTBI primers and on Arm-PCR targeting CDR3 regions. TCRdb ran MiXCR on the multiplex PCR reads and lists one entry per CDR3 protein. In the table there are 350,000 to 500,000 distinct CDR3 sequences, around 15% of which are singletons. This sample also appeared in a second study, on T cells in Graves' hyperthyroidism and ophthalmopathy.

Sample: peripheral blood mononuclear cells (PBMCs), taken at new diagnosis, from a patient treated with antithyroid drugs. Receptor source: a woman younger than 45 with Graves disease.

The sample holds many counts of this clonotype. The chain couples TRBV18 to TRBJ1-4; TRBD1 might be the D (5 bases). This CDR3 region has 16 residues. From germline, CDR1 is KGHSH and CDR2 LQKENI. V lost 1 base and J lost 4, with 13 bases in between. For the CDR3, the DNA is TGTGCCAGCTCACCACTCCGACAGAACTATAATGAAAAACTGTTTTTT. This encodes CASSPLRQNYNEKLFF.

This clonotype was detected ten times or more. This CDR3 reads CASSPGLALGVVFF. CDR3 bases: TGTGCCAGCAGTCCGGGACTAGCTTTGGGGGTCGTGTTCTTC. This chain connects TRBV28 to TRBJ2-1; 9 bases align to TRBD2. This CDR3 is built from 14 residues. V dropped 5 bases and J dropped 15; count of bases not matched to a gene: 14. From germline, CDR1 is MDHEN and CDR2 SYDVKM.

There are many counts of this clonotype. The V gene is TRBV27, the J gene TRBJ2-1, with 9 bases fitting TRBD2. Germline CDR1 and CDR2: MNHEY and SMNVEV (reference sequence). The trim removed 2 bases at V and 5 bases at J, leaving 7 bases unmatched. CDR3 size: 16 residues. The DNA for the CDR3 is TGTGCCAGCAGTTTAGTGATAGCGGGAGTAAACAATGAGCAGTTCTTC. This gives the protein CASSLVIAGVNNEQFF.

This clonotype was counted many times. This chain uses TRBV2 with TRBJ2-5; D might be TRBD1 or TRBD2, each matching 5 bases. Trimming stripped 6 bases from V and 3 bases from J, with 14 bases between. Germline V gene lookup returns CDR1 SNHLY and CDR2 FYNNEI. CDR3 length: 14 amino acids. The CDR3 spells CASRAGTLEETQYF. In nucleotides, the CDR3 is TGTGCCAGCAGAGCCGGGACGCTCGAAGAGACCCAGTACTTC.

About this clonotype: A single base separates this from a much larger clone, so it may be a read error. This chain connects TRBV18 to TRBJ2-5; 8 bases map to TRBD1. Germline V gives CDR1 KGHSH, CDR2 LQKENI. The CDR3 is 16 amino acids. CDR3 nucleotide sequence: TGTGCCAGCTCACCAAGTACGGGGACAGGCGGTGAGACCCTGTACTTC. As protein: CASSPSTGTGGETLYF.

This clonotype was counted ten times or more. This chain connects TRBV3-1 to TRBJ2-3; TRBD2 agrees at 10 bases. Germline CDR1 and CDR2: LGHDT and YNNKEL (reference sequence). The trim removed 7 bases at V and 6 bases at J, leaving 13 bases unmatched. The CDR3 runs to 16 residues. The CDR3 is CASTAAGGSGRDTQYF. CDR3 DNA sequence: TGTGCCAGCACCGCGGCAGGGGGTAGCGGGAGGGATACGCAGTATTTT.

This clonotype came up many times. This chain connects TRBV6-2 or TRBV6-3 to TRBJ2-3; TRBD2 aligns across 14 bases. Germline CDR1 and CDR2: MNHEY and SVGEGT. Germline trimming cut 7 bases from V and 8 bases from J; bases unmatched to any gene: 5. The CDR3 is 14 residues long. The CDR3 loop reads CASTKTSGRGTQYF. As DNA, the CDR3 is TGTGCCAGCACTAAGACTAGCGGGAGGGGTACGCAGTATTTT.

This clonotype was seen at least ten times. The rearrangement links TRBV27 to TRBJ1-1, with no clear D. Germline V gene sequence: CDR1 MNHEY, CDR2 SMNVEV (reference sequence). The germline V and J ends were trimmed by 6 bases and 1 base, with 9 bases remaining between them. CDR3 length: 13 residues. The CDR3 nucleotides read TGTGCCAGCAGCTTTACGAAGAACACTGAAGCTTTCTTT. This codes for CASSFTKNTEAFF.

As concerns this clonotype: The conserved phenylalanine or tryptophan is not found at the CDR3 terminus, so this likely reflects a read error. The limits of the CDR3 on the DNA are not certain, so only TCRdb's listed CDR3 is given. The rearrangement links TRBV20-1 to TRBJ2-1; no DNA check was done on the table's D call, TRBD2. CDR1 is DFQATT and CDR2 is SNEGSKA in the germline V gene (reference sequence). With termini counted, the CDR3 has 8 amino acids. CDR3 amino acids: CSARIATS.

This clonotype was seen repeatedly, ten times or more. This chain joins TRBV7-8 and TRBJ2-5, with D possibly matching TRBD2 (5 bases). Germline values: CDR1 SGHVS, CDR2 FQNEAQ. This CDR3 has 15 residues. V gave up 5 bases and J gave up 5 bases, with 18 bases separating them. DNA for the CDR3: TGTGCCAGCAGCAAATCGGACTCCCAATCCGAGACCCAGTACTTC. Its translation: CASSKSDSQSETQYF.